These 9 T cell receptor beta chains came from one sample sequenced in a study of cytomegalovirus exposure and HLA in healthy donors. PCR primers comprised 60 Vbeta and 13 Jbeta primers. Clones were sequenced by immunoSEQ multiplex PCR, and TCRdb holds only the in-frame ones, with some missing. The sample contains some 120,000 clones, roughly two thirds of which appear only once. Specimen: PBMCs. These receptors all stem from a man aged 30 to 45 in good health and CMV-seropositive.

J is TRBJ2-5 and V is TRBV27, with 7 bases identical to TRBD1. This CDR3 has 14 residues. Germline CDR1 MNHEY, CDR2 SMNVEV (reference sequence). Trimming took 4 bases from V and 0 from J; bases not matched to a gene: 2. In nucleotides, the CDR3 is TGTGCCAGCAGTTCCGGGACAGACCAAGAGACCCAGTACTTC. Translating gives CASSSGTDQETQYF.

The chain is built from TRBV5-6 and TRBJ2-5, with 8 bases lining up with TRBD2. The CDR3 extends over 14 amino acids. V gave up 1 base and J gave up 4 bases; unmatched junction bases: 3. The germline V gene encodes CDR1 SGHDT and CDR2 YYEEEE. CDR3 sequence (DNA): TGTGCCAGCAGCTTGTCCGGGAGGGGAGAGACCCAGTACTTC. Protein: CASSLSGRGETQYF.

The gene calls are TRBV28 and TRBJ2-7, with 7 bases that match TRBD2. The V and J ends lost 1 base and 3 bases, in that order; junction bases with no gene match: 3. This CDR3 region has 14 residues. The germline CDR1 and CDR2 sequences are MDHEN and SYDVKM. The DNA for the CDR3 is TGTGCCAGCAGTTTATACCCTAGCGGCTACGAGCAGTACTTC. Its protein product is CASSLYPSGYEQYF.

The chain carries TRBV18 and TRBJ1-4; TRBD1 is a possible D gene (6 bases). Trimming pared 4 bases from V and 1 base from J, leaving 10 bases between. The CDR3 is made up of 15 amino acids. Germline V CDR1 and CDR2: KGHSH, LQKENI. The CDR3 sequence is CASSQIQGTNEKLFF. In DNA form, the CDR3 reads TGTGCCAGCTCACAGATACAGGGAACTAATGAAAAACTGTTTTTT.

This chain connects TRBV5-1 to TRBJ1-1, with a weak D call TRBD1 (6 bases). The length of the CDR3 is 15 residues. Germline V gives CDR1 SGHRS, CDR2 YFSETQ. The V gene lost 3 bases and the J gene lost 8 bases, with 20 bases spanning the gap. The CDR3 nucleotides are TGCGCCAGCAGCTGGGGGCCCGAGGCGGCCCGGGAAGCTTTCTTT. It is translated as CASSWGPEAAREAFF.

This chain links TRBV6-6 with TRBJ2-2; no definite D call. V was pared by 2 bases and J by 6 bases, with 7 bases between. The CDR3 extends over 13 amino acids. Germline CDR1 MNHNY, CDR2 SVGAGI (reference sequence). The CDR3 reads CASSYGGAGELFF. CDR3 nucleotides: TGTGCCAGCAGTTACGGTGGAGCCGGGGAGCTGTTTTTT.

Points on this clone: Compared with germline, one end of the junction differs, possibly owing to a read error. The genes are TRBV7-7 and TRBJ2-7; D perhaps matches TRBD1 (6 bases). CDR3 length equals 13 residues. Germline loops: CDR1 SSHAT, CDR2 FNYEAQ (reference sequence). The CDR3 spells CASSFGRGQRQYF. The CDR3 nucleotides are TGTGCTAGCAGCTTTGGCAGGGGTCAGAGGCAGTACTTC.

V and J are TRBV2 and TRBJ1-2; D gene ambiguous. This CDR3 region has 14 residues. The V gene lost 3 bases and the J gene lost 3 bases, with 11 bases spanning the gap. Germline-derived CDR1 and CDR2 are SNHLY and FYNNEI. The CDR3 loop is CASSDRSRDYGYTF. The DNA for the CDR3 is TGTGCCAGCAGTGACAGGTCCCGAGACTATGGCTACACCTTC. Drawing the rest from reference TRBV2 and TRBJ1-2, the complete variable domain is EPEVTQTPSHQVTQMGQEVILRCVPISNHLYFYWYRQILGQKVEFLVSFYNNEISEKSEIFDDQFSVERPDGSNFTLKIRSTKLEDSAMYFCASSDRSRDYGYTFGSGTRLTVV.

The genes are TRBV4-1 and TRBJ1-1; a possible D gene is TRBD1 (5 bases). Trimming pared 3 bases from V and 5 bases from J, leaving 22 bases between. This CDR3 has 17 residues. The germline V gene has CDR1 MGHRA and CDR2 YSYEKL. The chain's CDR3 is CASSHASRPKRGTEAFF. CDR3 sequence (DNA): TGCGCCAGCAGCCATGCCTCAAGACCTAAACGGGGGACTGAAGCTTTCTTT.